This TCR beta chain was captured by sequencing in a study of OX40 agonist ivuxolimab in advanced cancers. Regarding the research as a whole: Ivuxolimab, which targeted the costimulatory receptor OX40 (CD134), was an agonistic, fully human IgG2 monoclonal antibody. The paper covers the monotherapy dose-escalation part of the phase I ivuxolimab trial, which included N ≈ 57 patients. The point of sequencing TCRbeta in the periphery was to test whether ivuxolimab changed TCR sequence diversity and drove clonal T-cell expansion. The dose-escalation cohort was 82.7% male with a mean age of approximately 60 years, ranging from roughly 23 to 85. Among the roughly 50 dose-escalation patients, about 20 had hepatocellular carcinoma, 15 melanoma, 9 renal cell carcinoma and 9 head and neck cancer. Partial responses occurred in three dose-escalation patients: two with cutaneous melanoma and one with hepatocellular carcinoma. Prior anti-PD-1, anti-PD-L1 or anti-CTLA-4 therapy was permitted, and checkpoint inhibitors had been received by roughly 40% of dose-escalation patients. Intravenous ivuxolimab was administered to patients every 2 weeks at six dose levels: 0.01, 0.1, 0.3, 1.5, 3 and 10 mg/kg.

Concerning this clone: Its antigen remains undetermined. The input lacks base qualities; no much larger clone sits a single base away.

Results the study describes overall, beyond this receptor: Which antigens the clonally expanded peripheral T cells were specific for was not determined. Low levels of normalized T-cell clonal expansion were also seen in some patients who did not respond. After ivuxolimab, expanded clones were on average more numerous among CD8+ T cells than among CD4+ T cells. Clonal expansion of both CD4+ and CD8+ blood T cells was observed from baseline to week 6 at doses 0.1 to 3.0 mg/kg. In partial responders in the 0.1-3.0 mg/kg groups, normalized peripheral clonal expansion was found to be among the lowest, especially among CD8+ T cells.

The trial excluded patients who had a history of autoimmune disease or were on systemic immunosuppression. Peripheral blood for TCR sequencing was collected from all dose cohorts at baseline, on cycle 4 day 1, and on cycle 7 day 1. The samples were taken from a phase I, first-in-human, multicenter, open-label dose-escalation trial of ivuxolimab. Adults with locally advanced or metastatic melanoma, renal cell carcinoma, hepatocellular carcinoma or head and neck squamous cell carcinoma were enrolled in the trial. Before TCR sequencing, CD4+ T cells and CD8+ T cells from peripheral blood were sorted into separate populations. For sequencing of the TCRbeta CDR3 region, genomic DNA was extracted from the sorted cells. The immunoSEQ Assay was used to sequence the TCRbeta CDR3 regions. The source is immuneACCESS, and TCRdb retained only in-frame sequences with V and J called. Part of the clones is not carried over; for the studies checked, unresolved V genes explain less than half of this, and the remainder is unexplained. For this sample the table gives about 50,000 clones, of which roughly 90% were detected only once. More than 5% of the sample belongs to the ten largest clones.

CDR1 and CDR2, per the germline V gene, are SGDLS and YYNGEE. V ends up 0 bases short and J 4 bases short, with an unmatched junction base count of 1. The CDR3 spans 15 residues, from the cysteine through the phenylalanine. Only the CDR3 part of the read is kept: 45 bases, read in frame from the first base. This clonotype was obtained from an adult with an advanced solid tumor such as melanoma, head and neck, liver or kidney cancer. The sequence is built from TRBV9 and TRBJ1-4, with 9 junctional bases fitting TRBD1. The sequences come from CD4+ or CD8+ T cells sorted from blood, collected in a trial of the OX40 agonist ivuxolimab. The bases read TGTGCCAGCAGCGTAGGGGACAGGGTTAATGAAAAACTGTTTTTT. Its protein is CASSVGDRVNEKLFF.